These 2 T cell receptor beta chains were all obtained from the same sample, sequenced in a study of radiation and T cells in renal cell carcinoma. Assay used: immunoSEQ multiplex PCR; TCRdb lists only in-frame clones, some missing. The table has around 120,000 clones, about 81% seen once. Time point denoted: blood 2 weeks post-SBRT. Treatment denoted: 15 Gy SBRT to primary tumor, nephrectomy 4 weeks later. Sequenced here: blood, sampled from a patient whose treatment included radiotherapy and nephrectomy. The receptor set was obtained from a woman aged 60-70 years with renal cell carcinoma.

CDR3 amino acids: CATATGLSYGYTF. The CDR3 DNA reads as TGTGCCACCGCCACAGGGCTAAGCTATGGCTACACCTTC. This rearrangement joins TRBV10-3 to TRBJ1-2, with a tentative D call TRBD1 (6 bases). Germline CDR1 reads ENHRY; CDR2 reads SYGVKD. The CDR3 covers 13 residues. V dropped 10 bases and J dropped 4 bases, with 16 bases sitting between them.

This clone showed up just a few times. This chain uses TRBV7-2 with TRBJ1-5; perhaps TRBD1 as D (5 bases). Between the trimmed V and J ends, which lost 4 bases and 7 bases, there was a span of 11 bases. CDR1 SGHTA and CDR2 FQGNSA come from the germline V gene. This CDR3 contains 13 residues. CDR3 residues: CASSSAGGQPQHF. The CDR3 DNA reads TGTGCCAGCAGCTCCGCCGGGGGACAGCCCCAGCATTTT. Based on the CDR3 plus reference TRBV7-2 and TRBJ1-5, the full variable domain is GAGVSQSPSNKVTEKGKDVELRCDPISGHTALYWYRQSLGQGLEFLIYFQGNSAPDKSGLPSDRFSAERTGGSVSTLTIQRTQQEDSAVYLCASSSAGGQPQHFGDGTRLSIL.